This TCR beta chain is drawn from a study of T cell responses to AZD1222 COVID-19 vaccine. Overall study results and limits: Among spike-specific TCRs, nearly half reportedly target unmutated variant regions. The breadth and depth of Spike-specific TCRs increased once two AZD1222 doses had been given.

As regards this clone: Its cognate antigen is unknown.

The CDR3 spans 14 residues. Germline-derived CDR1 and CDR2 are ENHRY and SYGVKD. Trimming pared 3 bases from V and 4 bases from J, leaving 10 bases between. Here immunoSEQ multiplex PCR was the method, and the copy in TCRdb shows in-frame clones only, minus some. The sample includes 180,000 or so clones, just over 90% of them seen just once. The TCR was taken from an adult who received the AZD1222 COVID-19 vaccine. The source was peripheral blood, collected 28 days after the second AZD1222 dose. The rearrangement uses TRBV10-3 and TRBJ1-5, with D unresolved. CDR3 DNA sequence: TGTGCCATCAGTGATATGGAGATAAATCAGCCCCAGCATTTT. It specifies CAISDMEINQPQHF.